A selection of T cell receptor beta chains follows, all from one sample in a study of CD8 T cells in Susac syndrome. TCRdb used MiXCR to reprocess the immunoSEQ multiplex PCR reads, holding one entry per CDR3 protein. Found here are about 190,000 distinct CDR3 sequences, 95% of them singletons; the top ten hold 0.075% to 0.1%. Sequenced: CD4+ T cells from PBMCs. These receptors were collected from a human donor with Susac syndrome. Each CDR3 is given with its conserved first and last residue. D genes are given only for firm matches. Clone size, where shown, is once, few, many, or a class for clones that have expanded.

TRBJ2-2 | - | TRBV6-2/TRBV6-3 | TRBD2 | TGTGCCAGCAGTTCCACCCGGAGGACTAGCTCTTCGGGGGAGCTGTTTTTT | CASSSTRRTSSSGELFF
TRBJ2-1 | - | TRBV9 | TRBD1 | TGTGCCAGCAGCGTCCACCGGGACAGGGGCTACAATGAGCAGTTCTTC | CASSVHRDRGYNEQFF
TRBJ2-7 | - | TRBV6-2/TRBV6-3 | - | TGTGCCAGCAGTCCCACTTTGTACGAGCAGTACTTC | CASSPTLYEQYF
TRBJ2-5 | - | TRBV11-2 | TRBD2 | TGTGCCAGCAGCTTAGCGACACTAGCGGGGGGGCAGACGAAGACCCAGTACTTC | CASSLATLAGGQTKTQYF
TRBJ2-1 | - | TRBV5-1 | TRBD2 | TGCGCCAGCAGCGGGCTCGGTGGGGGGGACAATGAGCAGTTCTTC | CASSGLGGGDNEQFF
TRBJ2-7 | - | TRBV20-1 | TRBD2 | TGCAGTGCTAGAGCAACATCAGGCGGGGGGAGCTACGAGCAGTACTTC | CSARATSGGGSYEQYF
TRBJ1-6 | - | TRBV18 | - | TGTGCCAGCTCACGCGAGACAGGAGTTACAGGGATGCCCCTCCACTTT | CASSRETGVTGMPLHF
TRBJ2-4 | - | TRBV3-1 | TRBD2 | TGTGCCAGCAGCCAAACGACCGGGACTAGACCCCCTCGACACTTC | CASSQTTGTRPPRHF
TRBJ2-1 | - | TRBV4-3 | - | TGCGCCAGCAGCTGGGGTCTAGGGGGGGGACACAATGAGCAGTTCTTC | CASSWGLGGGHNEQFF
TRBJ2-1 | - | TRBV7-2 | - | TGTGCCAGCAAGGTCGGAGGCTACAATGAGCAGTTCTTC | CASKVGGYNEQFF
TRBJ2-5 | - | TRBV2 | TRBD1 | TGTGCCAGCAGTATAAGCTCCGGGACAGGGGAAGAGACCCAGTACTTC | CASSISSGTGEETQYF
TRBJ2-5 | - | TRBV5-1 | - | TGCGCCAGCAGCTTGAGGGACAAAGAGACCCAGTACTTC | CASSLRDKETQYF
TRBJ1-2 | - | TRBV30 | - | TGTGCCTGGAGCGGACGTCACGACACGCGGGACAACTATGGCTACACCTTC | CAWSGRHDTRDNYGYTF
TRBJ1-4 | once | TRBV11-2 | - | TGTGCCATTGAGGGTGAAAAACTGTTTTTT | CAIEGEKLFF
TRBJ2-3 | - | TRBV24-1 | - | TGTGCCACCAGGGGGGTCGGAGGGCGAGCCACAGATACGCAGTATTTT | CATRGVGGRATDTQYF
TRBJ2-1 | - | TRBV18 | TRBD1 | TGTGCCAGCTCACGTACAGGGGCAGAGCAGTTCTTC | CASSRTGAEQFF
TRBJ1-5 | once | TRBV12-3/TRBV12-4 | - | TGTGCCAGCAGTCTAGGGGTGGATAGCAATCAGCCCCAGCATTTT | CASSLGVDSNQPQHF
TRBJ2-2 | - | TRBV15 | TRBD2 | TGTGCCACCAGCAGACCAGCGGGGGGGTCACTCGCCGGGGAGCTGTTTTTT | CATSRPAGGSLAGELFF
TRBJ1-5 | - | TRBV27 | - | TGTGCCAGCAGTCCCCGAGATCTCCGGGGGGCCCAGCATTTT | CASSPRDLRGAQHF
TRBJ2-6 | - | TRBV2 | - | TGTGCCAGCAGTGACCCGAGTGACGCTAACTCTGGGGCCAACGTCCTGACTTTC | CASSDPSDANSGANVLTF
TRBJ2-1 | - | TRBV5-1 | - | TGCGCCAGCAGCCCAGCCAGTGAGCAGTTCTTC | CASSPASEQFF
TRBJ2-7 | - | TRBV28 | TRBD1 | TGTGCCAGCAGTTCTACAGGGGGTTCTTTCTACGAGCAGTACTTC | CASSSTGGSFYEQYF
TRBJ2-1 | - | TRBV7-3 | TRBD1 | TGTGCCAGCAGCCAAGGGACAGCTACCTACAATGAGCAGTTCTTC | CASSQGTATYNEQFF
TRBJ2-3 | - | TRBV12-3/TRBV12-4 | - | TGTGCCAGCAGCTTACTAAATACGCAGTATTTT | CASSLLNTQYF
TRBJ1-1 | - | TRBV5-1 | - | TGCGCCAGCAGCTTGACAGCGAGCACTGAAGCTTTCTTT | CASSLTASTEAFF
TRBJ2-3 | - | TRBV28 | TRBD1 | TGTGCCAGCACCCCGGGACAGTCCACAGATACGCAGTATTTT | CASTPGQSTDTQYF
TRBJ1-4 | once | TRBV6-1 | TRBD1 | TGTGCCAGCAACGGACAGGGGGAAAGAGATGGGGATGAAAAACTGTTTTTT | CASNGQGERDGDEKLFF
TRBJ2-7 | - | TRBV4-2 | - | TGTGCCAGCAGCCCTTTTATTACAGGGACGGGGTCCTACGAGCAGTACTTC | CASSPFITGTGSYEQYF
TRBJ1-6 | - | TRBV7-9 | - | TGTGCCAGCAGCGCCGGGACCGATAATTCACCCCTCCACTTT | CASSAGTDNSPLHF
TRBJ2-2 | - | TRBV9 | TRBD2 | TGTGCCAGCAGCGTAGCGGGGGGTCATGACACCGGGGAGCTGTTTTTT | CASSVAGGHDTGELFF
TRBJ2-1 | - | TRBV4-3 | TRBD2 | TGCGCCAGCAGCACCAGACTAGCGGGGGTGAATGAGCAGTTCTTT | CASSTRLAGVNEQFF
TRBJ2-2 | - | TRBV5-4 | TRBD1 | TGTGCCAGCAGAAAACAGGGGCCTAACACCGGGGAGCTGTTTTTT | CASRKQGPNTGELFF
TRBJ1-2 | - | TRBV7-9 | - | TGTGCCAGCAGCTTAGCCGTCGGGGGCCCTAGCGACTACACCTTC | CASSLAVGGPSDYTF
TRBJ2-5 | - | TRBV20-1 | - | TGCAGTGCTAGTTTTCAGACCCAGTACTTC | CSASFQTQYF
TRBJ2-2 | - | TRBV6-2/TRBV6-3 | TRBD1 | TGTGCCAGCAGTTTACAGGGGACCGGGGAGCTGTTTTTT | CASSLQGTGELFF
TRBJ2-3 | - | TRBV28 | TRBD2 | TGTGCCAGCACCCTAGCGGGGGGCTACACAGATACGCAGTATTTT | CASTLAGGYTDTQYF
TRBJ1-1 | - | TRBV12-3/TRBV12-4 | - | TGTGCCAGCAGCTACAGGGTTGTCACTGAAGCTTTCTTT | CASSYRVVTEAFF
TRBJ1-1 | - | TRBV9 | - | TGTGCCAGCAGCTCACATCAGGGAAACACTGAAGCTTTCTTT | CASSSHQGNTEAFF
TRBJ1-4 | - | TRBV12-3/TRBV12-4 | - | TGTGCCAGCAGTTTTAGTGAAAAACTGTTTTTT | CASSFSEKLFF
TRBJ2-5 | - | TRBV19 | - | TGTGCCAGCGGTGGGGGGGCACGGACGACCCAGTACTTC | CASGGGARTTQYF
TRBJ2-7 | - | TRBV14 | TRBD2 | TGTGCCAGCAGCCGGCGGGGGGGGACGGACGAGCAGTACTTC | CASSRRGGTDEQYF
TRBJ2-5 | - | TRBV11-2 | - | TGTGCCAGCAGCCCCTCTCTCGGGGCGGGGTCCACTTACCCCGCGACCCAGTACTTC | CASSPSLGAGSTYPATQYF
TRBJ2-1 | - | TRBV18 | TRBD2 | TGTGCCAGCGGCCAGACTAGCGGTAATGAGCAGTTCTTC | CASGQTSGNEQFF
TRBJ1-6 | - | TRBV4-1 | - | TGCGCCAGCAGCCAAGATCGGGGTGTATCACCCCTCCACTTT | CASSQDRGVSPLHF
TRBJ1-1 | once | TRBV15 | - | TGTGCCACCAGCAGAGATAGGGTTGCTTTCTTT | CATSRDRVAFF
TRBJ1-1 | - | TRBV9 | - | TGTGCCAGCAGCGTAGCTCAGGGCCGGAACACTGAAGCTTTCTTT | CASSVAQGRNTEAFF
TRBJ2-7 | - | TRBV7-2 | - | TGTGCCAGCAGCTTAGGGTGGTCGGAGCAGTACTTC | CASSLGWSEQYF
TRBJ2-2 | - | TRBV30 | TRBD1 | TGTGCCTGGAGTCCATACAGGGGTGGAGGGAACACCGGGGAGCTGTTTTTT | CAWSPYRGGGNTGELFF
TRBJ1-2 | once | TRBV15 | - | TGTGCCACCAGCAGAGTTAACTATGGCTACACCTTC | CATSRVNYGYTF
TRBJ2-5 | - | TRBV11-3 | - | TGTGCCAGCAGCCAAAAGACGGGAGAGACCCAGTACTTC | CASSQKTGETQYF
TRBJ2-2 | once | TRBV5-1 | - | TGCGCCAGCAGCTCCCAAGCCCCCTGGGTAGGGGAGCTGTTTTTT | CASSSQAPWVGELFF